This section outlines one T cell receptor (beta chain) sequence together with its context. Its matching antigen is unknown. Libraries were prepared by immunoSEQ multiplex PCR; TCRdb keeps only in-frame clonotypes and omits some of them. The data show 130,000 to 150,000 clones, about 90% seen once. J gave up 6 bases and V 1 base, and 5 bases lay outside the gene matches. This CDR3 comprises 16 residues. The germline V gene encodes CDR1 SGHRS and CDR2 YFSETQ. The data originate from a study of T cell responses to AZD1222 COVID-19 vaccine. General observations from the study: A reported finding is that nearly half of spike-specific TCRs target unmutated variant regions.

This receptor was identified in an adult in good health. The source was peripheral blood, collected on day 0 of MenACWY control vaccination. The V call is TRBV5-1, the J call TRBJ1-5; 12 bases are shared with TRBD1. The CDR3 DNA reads TGCGCCAGCAGCTTGATGGGACAGGGGGCCGGTCAGCCCCAGCATTTT. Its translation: CASSLMGQGAGQPQHF.